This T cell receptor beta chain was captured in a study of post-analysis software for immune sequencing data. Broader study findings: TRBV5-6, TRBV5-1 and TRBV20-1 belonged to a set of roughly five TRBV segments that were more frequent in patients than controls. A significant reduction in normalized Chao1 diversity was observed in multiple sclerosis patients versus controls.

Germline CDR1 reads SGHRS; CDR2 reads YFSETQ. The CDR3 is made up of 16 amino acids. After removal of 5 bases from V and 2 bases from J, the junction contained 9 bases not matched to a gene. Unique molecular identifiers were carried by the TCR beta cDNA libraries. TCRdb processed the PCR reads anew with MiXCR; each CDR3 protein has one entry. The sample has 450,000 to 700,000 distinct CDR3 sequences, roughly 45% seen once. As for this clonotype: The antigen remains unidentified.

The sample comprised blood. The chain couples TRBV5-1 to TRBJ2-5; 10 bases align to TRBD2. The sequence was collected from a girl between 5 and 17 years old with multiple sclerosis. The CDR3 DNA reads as TGCGCCAGCAGTCTTCCTAGCGGGGGCCAACAAGAGACCCAGTACTTC. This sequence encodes CASSLPSGGQQETQYF.